Listed here is a single T cell receptor beta chain. These data are taken from a study of T-cell memory formation after mild COVID-19. Deletions cut 1 base from V and 5 bases from J, with 13 bases between. CDR1 SGHVS and CDR2 FNYEAQ come from the germline V gene. The CDR3 covers 15 residues. TCRdb itself ran the 5' RACE reads through MiXCR, one entry per CDR3 protein. Of around 340,000 distinct CDR3 sequences in the sample, under 25% were seen once. The chain is built from TRBV7-6 and TRBJ2-3, with a possible D match to TRBD1 (5 bases). The specimen sequenced was PBMCs or a T cell subset sorted from them (not recorded which). The TCR originated in an adult woman who had mild COVID-19 (a few samples of this study predate the infection). Cell type and time point are not known. CDR3 region: CASSLVRDWGDTQYF. CDR3 bases: TGTGCCAGCAGCTTAGTCAGGGATTGGGGAGATACGCAGTATTTT.